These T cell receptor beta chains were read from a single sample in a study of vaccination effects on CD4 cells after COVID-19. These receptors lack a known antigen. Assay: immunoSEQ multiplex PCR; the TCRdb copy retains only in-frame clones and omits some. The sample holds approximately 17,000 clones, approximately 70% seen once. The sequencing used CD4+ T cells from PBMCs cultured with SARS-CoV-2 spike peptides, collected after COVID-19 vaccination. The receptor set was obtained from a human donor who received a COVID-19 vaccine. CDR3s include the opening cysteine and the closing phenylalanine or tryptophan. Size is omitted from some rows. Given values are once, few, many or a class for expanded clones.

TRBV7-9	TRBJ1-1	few	CASSLGTGLGNTEAFF
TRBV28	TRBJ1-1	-	CASSPQPGQAPQAFF
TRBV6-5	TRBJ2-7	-	CASSRGRRPYEQYF
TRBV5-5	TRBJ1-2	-	CASSLEGRIFTNYGYTF
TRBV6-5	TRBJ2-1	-	CASSPTSGGYNEQFF
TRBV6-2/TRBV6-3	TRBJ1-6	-	CASSLYRADNSPLHF
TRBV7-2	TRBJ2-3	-	CASSSGVNTQYF
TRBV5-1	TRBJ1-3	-	CASGDGGVSGGNTIYF
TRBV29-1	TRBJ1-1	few	CSVVGQGGTEAFF
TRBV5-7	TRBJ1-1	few	CASSFTGAPLMNTEAFF
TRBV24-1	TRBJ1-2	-	CATSEGNYGYTF
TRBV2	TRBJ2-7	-	CASLFFYEQYF
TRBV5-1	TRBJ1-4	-	CASSWRAAGEEKLFF
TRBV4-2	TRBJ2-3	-	CASSQDPGIGTDTQYF
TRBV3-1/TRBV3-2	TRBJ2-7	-	CASSPRTEPYEQYF
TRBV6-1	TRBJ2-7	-	CASSEVRLLGYEQYF
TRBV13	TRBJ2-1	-	CASSYYNEQFF
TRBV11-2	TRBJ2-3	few	CASSPQGASGRSDTQYF
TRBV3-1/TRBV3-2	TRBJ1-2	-	CASSPEGAYGYTF
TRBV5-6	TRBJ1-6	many	CASSLASGSPLHF
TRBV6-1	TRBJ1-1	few	CASSDVVLNTEAFF
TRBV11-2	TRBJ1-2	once	CASSLAGGGFYGYTF
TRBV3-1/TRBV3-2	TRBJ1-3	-	CASSQGDRVFGNTIYF
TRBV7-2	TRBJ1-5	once	CASSLDRGAQPQHF
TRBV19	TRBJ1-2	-	CASSSGEGYYGYTF
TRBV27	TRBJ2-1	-	CASSLYTGGSYNEQFF
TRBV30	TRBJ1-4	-	CAWSVGTTGFYREKLFF
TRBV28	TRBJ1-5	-	CASSLLDRDNQPQHF
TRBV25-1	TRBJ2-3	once	CASSESNGADTQYF
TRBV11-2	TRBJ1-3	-	CASSPLSNTAYSGNTIYF
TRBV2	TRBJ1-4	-	CASKTAPAANEKLFF
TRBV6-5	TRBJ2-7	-	CASSYSTLGGLYEQYF
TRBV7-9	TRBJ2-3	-	CASSLVAAIGIDTQYF
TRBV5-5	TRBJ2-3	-	CASSLEIAARVDTQYF
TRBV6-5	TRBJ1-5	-	CASSSQYSNQPQHF
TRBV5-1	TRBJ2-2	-	CASSLGGGSTGELFF
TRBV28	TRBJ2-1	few	CASSSRGTNEQFF
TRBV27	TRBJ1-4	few	CASSLDRGAANEKLFF
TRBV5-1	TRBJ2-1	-	CASSKMTHSYNEQFF
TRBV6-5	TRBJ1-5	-	CASSSTGWGSYQPQHF
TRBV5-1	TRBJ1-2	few	CASSLMTNYGYTF